The present T cell receptor beta chain was sequenced within a study of technical replicates of blood from a handful of donors. This CDR3 is 13 amino acids long. V was pared by 1 base and J by 4 bases, with 3 bases of the junction left unmatched. The germline gives CDR1 GTSNPN, CDR2 SVGIG (reference sequence). Clones were sequenced by immunoSEQ multiplex PCR, and TCRdb holds only the in-frame ones, with some missing. The sample lists tens of thousands of clones, approximately 94% seen once, with about 0.23% in the top ten. The sample was T cells isolated from PBMCs. The gene calls are TRBV30 and TRBJ1-1, with 7 bases lining up with TRBD1. The sequence came from a human donor in good health. In DNA form, the CDR3 reads TGTGCCTGGAGTGGGCAGGGGGGCACTGAAGCTTTCTTT. Residues: CAWSGQGGTEAFF.